The rows below give T cell receptor beta chains drawn from one sample of a study of PD-1 blockade in classical Hodgkin lymphoma. The data were produced by immunoSEQ multiplex PCR, yet TCRdb's version contains in-frame clones alone and is incomplete. The repertoire has around 16,000 clones, about 86% of them found once; the top ten carry roughly 0.77%. Sequenced input: CD4+ T cells from blood. These receptor sequences come from a human donor with classical Hodgkin lymphoma. Both conserved end residues are part of each CDR3. Each record gives: D gene, clone size, J gene, V gene, CDR3 protein, CDR3 DNA. A D gene is named only where the DNA matches it firmly. The size field is filled for only some rows; it gives once, few, many or a size class.

>-|-|TRBJ1-5|TRBV13
CASSWRGQPQHF
TGTGCCAGCAGCTGGCGAGGTCAGCCCCAGCATTTT
>-|-|TRBJ2-3|TRBV9
CASGRDTDTQYF
TGTGCCAGCGGACGGGACACAGATACGCAGTATTTT
>TRBD1|-|TRBJ1-2|TRBV6-6
CASSLGQGNYGYTF
TGTGCCAGCAGCCTGGGACAGGGGAACTATGGCTACACCTTC
>-|-|TRBJ2-2|TRBV28
CATPGGGNTGELFF
TGTGCCACCCCCGGCGGAGGGAACACCGGGGAGCTGTTTTTT
>TRBD1|-|TRBJ2-1|TRBV4-3
CASSSKGQGAFNEQFF
TGCGCCAGCAGCAGCAAGGGGCAGGGGGCCTTCAATGAGCAGTTCTTC
>-|few|TRBJ1-5|TRBV27
CASRLDRNQPQHF
TGTGCCAGCCGCCTGGACCGCAATCAGCCCCAGCATTTT
>TRBD2|few|TRBJ2-7|TRBV7-2
CASSLEGTSGRFEQYF
TGTGCCAGCAGCTTAGAGGGGACTAGCGGTCGTTTTGAGCAGTACTTC
>-|-|TRBJ2-7|TRBV28
CASSEPGRAYEQYF
TGTGCCAGCAGTGAGCCGGGACGGGCCTACGAGCAGTACTTC
>-|few|TRBJ2-7|TRBV6-5
CASRTGAREQYF
TGTGCCAGCAGAACCGGGGCGAGGGAGCAGTACTTC
>TRBD1|-|TRBJ1-3|TRBV30
CACRGNPGNTIYF
TGTGCCTGCAGGGGGAATCCAGGAAACACCATATATTTT
>-|-|TRBJ1-1|TRBV7-9
CASSPREVGSSEAFF
TGTGCCAGCAGCCCCAGGGAGGTTGGTTCCTCTGAAGCTTTCTTT
>TRBD2|-|TRBJ2-5|TRBV28
CASTDPGGGETQYF
TGTGCCAGCACTGATCCGGGAGGGGGGGAGACCCAGTACTTC
>-|-|TRBJ1-6|TRBV28
CASSFQGKESPLHF
TGTGCCAGCAGTTTCCAGGGGAAGGAATCACCCCTCCACTTT
>-|-|TRBJ1-4|TRBV21-1
CASSKGSPGQANEKLFF
TGTGCCAGCAGCAAAGGATCTCCGGGACAGGCTAATGAAAAACTGTTTTTT
>TRBD1|-|TRBJ1-2|TRBV5-6
CASRPTGALYGYTF
TGTGCCAGCAGACCTACAGGGGCACTCTATGGCTACACCTTC
>-|-|TRBJ2-2|TRBV7-6
CASSSTGELFF
TGTGCCAGCAGCTCGACCGGGGAGCTGTTTTTT
>-|-|TRBJ2-1|TRBV7-2
CASSLEGGAYYNEQFF
TGTGCCAGCAGCTTGGAAGGCGGAGCCTACTACAATGAGCAGTTCTTC
>TRBD1|-|TRBJ2-5|TRBV7-2
CASSMGQGAGETQYF
TGTGCCAGCAGCATGGGACAGGGGGCGGGAGAGACCCAGTACTTC
>-|-|TRBJ1-2|TRBV2
CASSGGWQGESYGYTF
TGTGCCAGCAGCGGAGGTTGGCAGGGAGAGAGCTATGGCTACACCTTC
>TRBD2|-|TRBJ2-5|TRBV7-2
CASSRRAASGSQETQYF
TGTGCCAGCAGCCGAAGAGCGGCTAGCGGGTCCCAAGAGACCCAGTACTTC
>TRBD1|-|TRBJ2-7|TRBV11-1
CASSPRQGIAYEQYF
TGTGCCAGCAGCCCTCGACAGGGAATCGCCTACGAGCAGTACTTC
>-|few|TRBJ2-2|TRBV10-1
CASNLTVSNTGELFF
TGCGCCAGCAATTTAACCGTTTCGAACACCGGGGAGCTGTTTTTT
>-|-|TRBJ1-2|TRBV29-1
CSVDRGEDGYTF
TGCAGCGTTGATAGGGGCGAGGATGGCTACACCTTC
>-|-|TRBJ1-1|TRBV28
CASTEGGRRRVTEAFF
TGTGCCAGCACCGAGGGGGGGCGTCGAAGGGTGACTGAAGCTTTCTTT
>-|-|TRBJ1-2|TRBV28
CHPRTNYGYTF
TGTCACCCTAGGACGAACTATGGCTACACCTTC
>TRBD1|-|TRBJ1-2|TRBV28
CASARGTGVSYGYTF
TGTGCCAGCGCACGAGGGACAGGGGTTTCCTATGGCTACACCTTC
>TRBD2|-|TRBJ2-1|TRBV6-1
CASKELAGTNEQFF
TGTGCCAGCAAGGAACTAGCGGGAACGAATGAGCAGTTCTTC
>-|few|TRBJ1-1|TRBV7-9
CASSLAGFEAFF
TGTGCCAGCAGCTTAGCTGGATTTGAAGCTTTCTTT
>TRBD1|-|TRBJ2-7|TRBV28
CASSLNDPGQGASEQYF
TGTGCCAGCAGTTTGAATGACCCGGGACAGGGGGCTTCGGAGCAGTACTTC
>-|-|TRBJ2-5|TRBV18
CASSPRRREQETQYF
TGTGCCAGCTCACCACGCAGGAGGGAACAAGAGACCCAGTACTTC
>-|-|TRBJ2-6|TRBV5-1
CASRKMSPPGANVLTF
TGCGCCAGCAGAAAAATGTCCCCGCCTGGGGCCAACGTCCTGACTTTC
>TRBD1|-|TRBJ2-5|TRBV4-1
CASSHLDRGYQETQYF
TGCGCCAGCAGTCACCTTGACAGGGGATACCAAGAGACCCAGTACTTC
>TRBD2|-|TRBJ2-1|TRBV18
CASSPGVAGGENEQFF
TGTGCCAGCTCACCGGGGGTAGCGGGAGGAGAGAATGAGCAGTTCTTC
>TRBD1|-|TRBJ2-7|TRBV28
CASSSPGSGGFDEQYF
TGTGCCAGCAGCTCCCCGGGGTCAGGGGGCTTTGACGAGCAGTACTTC
>TRBD1|-|TRBJ2-7|TRBV6-1
CASSGTGDLYEQYF
TGTGCCAGCAGTGGGACAGGGGATCTCTACGAGCAGTACTTC
>-|-|TRBJ1-2|TRBV30
CAWSAEGRNGYTF
TGTGCCTGGAGTGCCGAGGGGCGGAATGGCTACACCTTC
>-|-|TRBJ2-1|TRBV11-2
CASSFQSYNEQFF
TGTGCCAGCAGCTTCCAGTCGTACAATGAGCAGTTCTTC
>TRBD2|-|TRBJ2-1|TRBV5-1
CASRYLAGGDNEQFF
TGCGCCAGCAGGTATTTAGCGGGAGGAGACAATGAGCAGTTCTTC
>-|-|TRBJ2-3|TRBV27
CASGNPRVTTQYF
TGTGCCAGCGGAAACCCAAGGGTCACCACGCAGTATTTT
>TRBD1|-|TRBJ2-7|TRBV6-1
CASRDQGAGGQYF
TGTGCCAGCAGGGACCAGGGGGCTGGGGGGCAGTACTTC
>-|few|TRBJ1-5|TRBV21-1
CASRLTRNCNQPQHF
TGTGCCAGCAGGCTAACTAGGAATTGCAATCAGCCCCAGCATTTT
>TRBD1|-|TRBJ2-1|TRBV19
CASSLAQGIEQFF
TGTGCCAGTAGTTTGGCACAGGGGATTGAGCAGTTCTTC
>TRBD1|-|TRBJ2-7|TRBV19
CASSIRFGTGKYEQYF
TGTGCCAGTAGTATAAGGTTCGGGACAGGGAAATACGAGCAGTACTTC
>-|once|TRBJ2-1|TRBV18
CASSSNGGSYNEQFF
TGTGCCAGCTCATCTAACGGAGGCTCCTACAATGAGCAGTTCTTC
>-|-|TRBJ2-5|TRBV7-9
CASSTQVPGETQYF
TGTGCCAGCAGCACCCAGGTACCGGGCGAGACCCAGTACTTC
>-|-|TRBJ2-7|TRBV30
CAWKKRASYEQYF
TGTGCCTGGAAGAAAAGGGCCTCCTACGAGCAGTACTTC
>-|-|TRBJ1-2|TRBV28
CASSLTGYGYTF
TGTGCCAGCAGTTTAACAGGATATGGCTACACCTTC
>-|-|TRBJ1-1|TRBV19
CASSDGTVNTEAFF
TGTGCCAGTAGTGACGGGACGGTTAACACTGAAGCTTTCTTT
>TRBD2|once|TRBJ2-3|TRBV4-3
CASSQDGLAGADTQYF
TGCGCCAGCAGCCAAGATGGACTAGCGGGAGCTGATACGCAGTATTTT
>-|-|TRBJ2-2|TRBV5-1
CASRVDAGELFF
TGCGCCAGCAGGGTCGACGCCGGGGAGCTGTTTTTT
>-|once|TRBJ2-7|TRBV7-2
CASSQSVNIFEQYF
TGTGCCAGCAGCCAGTCGGTTAATATATTCGAGCAGTACTTC
>-|-|TRBJ1-4|TRBV4-3
CASSLTVRARKLFF
TGCGCCAGCAGCCTCACAGTCCGAGCGCGGAAACTGTTTTTT
>-|-|TRBJ1-5|TRBV11-2
CASSLQGNQPQHF
TGTGCCAGCAGCTTACAGGGCAATCAGCCCCAGCATTTT
>-|few|TRBJ2-2|TRBV9
CASSGRGGGSTNTGELFF
TGTGCCAGCAGCGGTCGCGGTGGGGGGTCCACGAACACCGGGGAGCTGTTTTTT
>-|-|TRBJ2-5|TRBV5-6
CASSLGGYQETQYF
TGTGCCAGCAGCTTGGGCGGGTACCAAGAGACCCAGTACTTC